This T cell receptor beta chain was recovered during a study of blood T cell repertoires in COVID-19. Background on the study: There were acute and convalescent COVID-19 samples, and they came from the United States, Italy and Spain. PBMCs, B-cell-depleted T cells, or T cells were the source of the cDNA or gDNA that made up the material.

In the source study's methods: From reference gene primer amplification, estimates of nucleated cell counts were derived. Sequencing used immunoSEQ multiplex PCR; TCRdb keeps in-frame clones, though not all of them. Clone size and V and J calls were adopted from that table, with D and trimming inferred from the DNA. The profile shows around 100,000 clones, about 88% of them singletons. With regard to this clone: The junction and the germline gene differ at one end; a read error may be behind it.

CDR3 size: 13 residues. Germline CDR1 reads MNHEY; CDR2 reads SMNVEV (reference sequence). The sequencing sample was made of peripheral blood. The clonotype comes from a human donor in a cohort sampled during active COVID-19. The chain has TRBV27 and TRBJ1-5; D unclear. The CDR3 bases are TGTGCCAGCAGTTTAGCTAGCGATCAGCCCCAGCATTTT. This translates into CASSLASDQPQHF.